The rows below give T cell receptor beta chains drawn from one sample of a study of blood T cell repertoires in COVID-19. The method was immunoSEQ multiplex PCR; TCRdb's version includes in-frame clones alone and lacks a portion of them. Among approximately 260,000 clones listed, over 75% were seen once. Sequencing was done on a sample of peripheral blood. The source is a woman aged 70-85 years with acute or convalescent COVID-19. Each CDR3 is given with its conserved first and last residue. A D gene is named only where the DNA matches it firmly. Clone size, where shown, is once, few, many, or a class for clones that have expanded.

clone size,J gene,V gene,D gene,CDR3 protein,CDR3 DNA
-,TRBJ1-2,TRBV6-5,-,CASSYSQGGSATF,TGTGCCAGCAGTTATTCCCAGGGTGGTTCCGCCACCTTC
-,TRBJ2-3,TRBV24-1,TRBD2,CATSDSIAGGQDTQYF,TGTGCCACCAGTGATTCTATAGCGGGGGGGCAAGATACGCAGTATTTT
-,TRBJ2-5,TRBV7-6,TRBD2,CASGAGGEYQETQYF,TGTGCCAGCGGGGCGGGGGGCGAGTACCAAGAGACCCAGTACTTC
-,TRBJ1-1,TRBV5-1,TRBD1,CASSRDRMNTEAFF,TGCGCCAGCAGCCGGGACAGGATGAACACTGAAGCTTTCTTT
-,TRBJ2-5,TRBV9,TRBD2,CASSPGTSGGRQETQYF,TGTGCCAGCAGCCCCGGGACTAGCGGGGGGAGACAAGAGACCCAGTACTTC
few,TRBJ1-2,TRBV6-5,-,CASSYSHKGYGYTF,TGTGCCAGCAGTTACTCCCATAAGGGGTATGGCTACACCTTC
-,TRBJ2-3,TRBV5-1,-,CASSSGAGLGTDTQYF,TGCGCCAGCAGCTCCGGAGCAGGGCTTGGGACAGATACGCAGTATTTT
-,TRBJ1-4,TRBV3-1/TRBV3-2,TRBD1,CASSRQGFLLFF,TGTGCCAGCAGCAGACAGGGCTTCCTTTTGTTTTTT
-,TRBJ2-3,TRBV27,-,CASIALGTSSTDTQYF,TGTGCCAGCATTGCATTAGGGACAAGTAGCACAGATACGCAGTATTTT
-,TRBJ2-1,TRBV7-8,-,CASSTDGSYNEQFF,TGTGCCAGCAGCACCGACGGGTCCTACAATGAGCAGTTCTTC
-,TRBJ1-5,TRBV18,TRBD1,CASSPQDRGNQPQHF,TGTGCCAGCTCACCACAGGACAGGGGAAATCAGCCCCAGCATTTT
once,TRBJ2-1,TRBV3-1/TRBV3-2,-,CASSQEATVLYNEQFF,TGTGCCAGCAGCCAAGAGGCGACAGTGCTTTACAATGAGCAGTTCTTC
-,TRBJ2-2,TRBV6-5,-,CASSPPGSNTGELFF,TGTGCCAGCTCCCCCCCCGGGTCGAACACCGGGGAGCTGTTTTTT
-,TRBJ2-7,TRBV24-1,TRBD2,CATSDPRSGGPGEQYF,TGTGCCACCAGTGATCCGAGAAGCGGGGGGCCCGGGGAGCAGTACTTC
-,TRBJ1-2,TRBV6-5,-,CATMEGGRYGYTF,TGTGCCACCATGGAGGGGGGGCGCTATGGCTACACCTTC
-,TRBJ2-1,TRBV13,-,CASSLFSSSWLRRSEQFF,TGTGCCAGCAGCCTATTCTCCTCATCATGGCTCCGAAGGAGTGAGCAGTTCTTC
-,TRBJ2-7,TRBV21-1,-,CASELGGENYEQYF,TGTGCCAGCGAACTGGGGGGAGAAAATTACGAGCAGTACTTC
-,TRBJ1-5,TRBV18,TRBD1,CASSRKGETGAQPQHF,TGTGCCAGCTCACGTAAGGGGGAAACAGGGGCTCAGCCCCAGCATTTT
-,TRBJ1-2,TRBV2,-,CASNLGSPYGYTF,TGTGCCAGCAACCTCGGGAGCCCCTATGGCTACACCTTC
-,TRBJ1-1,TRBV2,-,CASTPPRGEANTEAFF,TGTGCCAGCACCCCCCCTCGGGGGGAGGCAAACACTGAAGCTTTCTTT
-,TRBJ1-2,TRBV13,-,CASNREVHGYTF,TGTGCCAGCAATCGCGAGGTGCATGGCTACACCTTC
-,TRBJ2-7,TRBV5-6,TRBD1,CASSSPRGPRYF,TGTGCCAGCAGCTCTCCAAGGGGGCCCCGGTACTTC
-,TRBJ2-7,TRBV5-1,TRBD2,CASSLARGARQGEQYF,TGCGCCAGCAGCTTGGCGCGGGGGGCTCGGCAGGGCGAGCAGTACTTC
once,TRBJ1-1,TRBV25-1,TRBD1,CASLTGTSEAFF,TGTGCCAGCCTGACAGGGACGAGTGAAGCTTTCTTT
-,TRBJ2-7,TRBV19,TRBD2,CATSPSSGGTYEQYF,TGTGCCACATCACCATCTAGCGGGGGTACCTACGAGCAGTACTTC
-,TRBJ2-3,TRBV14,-,CASSHPGRLSTDTQYF,TGTGCCAGCAGCCACCCGGGAAGACTTAGCACAGATACGCAGTATTTT
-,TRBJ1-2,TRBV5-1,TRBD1,CASSATTGEGGYTF,TGCGCCAGCAGCGCCACGACAGGGGAAGGTGGCTACACCTTC
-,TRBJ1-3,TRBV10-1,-,CASSDVGSSTIYF,TGCGCCAGCAGTGATGTCGGGAGCAGCACCATATATTTT
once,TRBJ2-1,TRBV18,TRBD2,CASSPRGLAESNEQFF,TGTGCCAGCTCACCCCGCGGACTAGCGGAGAGCAATGAGCAGTTCTTC
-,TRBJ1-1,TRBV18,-,CASSPRREGAEAFF,TGTGCCAGCTCACCTCGGCGCGAGGGCGCTGAAGCTTTCTTT
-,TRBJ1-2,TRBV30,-,CAWMVRGGYTF,TGTGCCTGGATGGTTCGGGGAGGCTACACCTTC
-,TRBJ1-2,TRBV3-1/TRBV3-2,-,CASSRPGTNYGYTF,TGTGCCAGCAGCCGCCCAGGTACTAACTATGGCTACACCTTC
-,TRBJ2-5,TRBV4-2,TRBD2,CASSQAGATSGGARRQETQYF,TGTGCCAGCAGCCAGGCCGGGGCAACTAGCGGGGGGGCTAGGAGGCAAGAGACCCAGTACTTC
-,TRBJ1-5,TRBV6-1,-,CASSEGGISNQPQHF,TGTGCCAGCAGTGAGGGGGGGATTAGCAATCAGCCCCAGCATTTT
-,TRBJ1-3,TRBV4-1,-,CASSQELTRYSGNTIYF,TGCGCCAGCAGCCAAGAGTTAACCAGATACTCTGGAAACACCATATATTTT
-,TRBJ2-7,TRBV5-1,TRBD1,CASSVAGTGGTGAHEQYF,TGCGCCAGCAGCGTAGCCGGGACAGGCGGGACAGGAGCTCACGAGCAGTACTTC
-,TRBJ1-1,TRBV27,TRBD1,CASSFQGESTEAFF,TGTGCCAGCAGTTTTCAGGGGGAGAGCACTGAAGCTTTCTTT
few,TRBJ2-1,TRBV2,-,CASSDREDNEQFF,TGTGCCAGCAGTGACAGGGAAGACAATGAGCAGTTCTTC
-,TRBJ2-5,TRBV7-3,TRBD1,CASSSTGGVETQYF,TGTGCCAGCAGCTCAACAGGGGGCGTAGAGACCCAGTACTTC
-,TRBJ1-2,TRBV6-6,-,CASSGVGAGNYGYTF,TGTGCCAGCAGTGGAGTTGGGGCAGGCAACTATGGCTACACCTTC
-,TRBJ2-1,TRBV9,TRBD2,CASSNILAGVNNEQFF,TGTGCCAGCAGCAACATCCTAGCGGGGGTGAACAATGAGCAGTTCTTC
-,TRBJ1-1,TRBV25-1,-,CASITSGGNTEAFF,TGTGCCAGCATTACCTCCGGGGGGAACACTGAAGCTTTCTTT
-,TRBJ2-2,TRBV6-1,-,CASSGIHRAGNTGELFF,TGTGCCAGCAGTGGGATACACAGGGCGGGGAACACCGGGGAGCTGTTTTTT
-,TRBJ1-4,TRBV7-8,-,CASSLTGRGANEKLFF,TGTGCCAGCAGCTTAACAGGGAGGGGAGCTAATGAAAAACTGTTTTTT
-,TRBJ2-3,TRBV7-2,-,CASSLESVGASTMDTQYF,TGTGCCAGCAGCCTAGAGAGCGTGGGGGCCTCCACGATGGATACGCAGTATTTT
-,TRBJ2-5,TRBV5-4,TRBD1,CASSSLTGQRETQYF,TGTGCCAGCAGCAGCCTGACAGGGCAGAGGGAGACCCAGTACTTC
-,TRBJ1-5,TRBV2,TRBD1,CASSRYGTGVGQPQHF,TGTGCCAGCAGCCGTTACGGGACAGGGGTAGGTCAGCCCCAGCATTTT